Listed below are T cell receptor beta chains from one sample, sequenced in a study of PD-1 blockade in classical Hodgkin lymphoma. Profiling relied on immunoSEQ multiplex PCR, and the TCRdb table lists in-frame clones only, not all of them. The sample lists 15,000 or so clones, around 83% occurring once. The material sequenced was peripheral blood mononuclear cells (PBMCs), taken before the second cycle of nivolumab. Source of these receptors: a human donor with classical Hodgkin lymphoma. The CDR3 runs from the conserved cysteine through the conserved F or W. Each record gives: clone size, J gene, D gene, V gene, CDR3 DNA, CDR3 protein. D genes are given only for firm matches. The listing skips clone size in some rows; elsewhere it reads once, few, many or a size class.

size: NA
J: TRBJ2-3
D: NA
V: TRBV18
DNA: TGTGCCAGCTCAACGTACTTAGATACGCAGTATTTT
CDR3: CASSTYLDTQYF

size: NA
J: TRBJ1-1
D: TRBD1
V: TRBV15
DNA: TGTGCCACCAGCATATGGACAGGGAGGAACACTGAAGCTTTCTTT
CDR3: CATSIWTGRNTEAFF

size: NA
J: TRBJ2-3
D: NA
V: TRBV18
DNA: TGTGCCAGCTCACCACGGGCCTCGGGGGGCACAGATACGCAGTATTTT
CDR3: CASSPRASGGTDTQYF

size: NA
J: TRBJ2-3
D: NA
V: TRBV9
DNA: TGTGCCAGCAGCGTAGGGAGCACAGATACGCAGTATTTT
CDR3: CASSVGSTDTQYF

size: NA
J: TRBJ1-2
D: NA
V: TRBV14
DNA: TGTGCCAGCAGCCAATCTCGAGGACAGCTCTATGGCTACACCTTC
CDR3: CASSQSRGQLYGYTF

size: large
J: TRBJ1-5
D: NA
V: TRBV4-1
DNA: TGCGCCAGCAGCCGACCAGATAGCAATCAGCCCCAGCATTTT
CDR3: CASSRPDSNQPQHF

size: NA
J: TRBJ2-1
D: TRBD2
V: TRBV9
DNA: TGTGCCAGCAGCCCTCGACTAGCGGGGGGTCCGGAGCAGTTCTTC
CDR3: CASSPRLAGGPEQFF

size: NA
J: TRBJ1-2
D: NA
V: TRBV5-1
DNA: TGCGCCAGCAGCTTAGGGGCAGGTCTCGGCTATGGCTACACCTTC
CDR3: CASSLGAGLGYGYTF

size: NA
J: TRBJ2-2
D: NA
V: TRBV28
DNA: TGTGCCAGCAGTTTATTAACACGGACCGGGGAGCTGTTTTTT
CDR3: CASSLLTRTGELFF

size: NA
J: TRBJ2-5
D: NA
V: TRBV10-3
DNA: TGTGCCATCAGTGAATCACAACAGACCCAGTACTTC
CDR3: CAISESQQTQYF

size: NA
J: TRBJ1-2
D: NA
V: TRBV7-9
DNA: TGTGCCAGCAGCCTTGATGGATTTAACCATGGCTACACCTTC
CDR3: CASSLDGFNHGYTF

size: NA
J: TRBJ1-5
D: NA
V: TRBV2
DNA: TGTGCCAGCACCCTTGAGGGCAATCAGCCCCAGCATTTT
CDR3: CASTLEGNQPQHF

size: NA
J: TRBJ2-1
D: NA
V: TRBV10-3
DNA: TGTGCCATCAGTGAGTCGAGTGAGCAGTTCTTC
CDR3: CAISESSEQFF

size: NA
J: TRBJ2-7
D: TRBD1
V: TRBV5-4
DNA: TGTGCCAGCAGCCCCACCGGGACAGGGGCCTCCGAGCAGTACTTC
CDR3: CASSPTGTGASEQYF

size: NA
J: TRBJ2-7
D: NA
V: TRBV10-2
DNA: TGCGCCAGCAGTGATTCTGGGCAGGACAACTACGAGCAGTACTTC
CDR3: CASSDSGQDNYEQYF

size: once
J: TRBJ1-1
D: NA
V: TRBV5-8
DNA: TGTGCCAGCAGCTTGGCTGCTTACACTGAAGCTTTCTTT
CDR3: CASSLAAYTEAFF

size: NA
J: TRBJ1-6
D: TRBD1
V: TRBV5-1
DNA: TGCGCCAGCAGCCCTTGGACAGGGGGCAAGGATTCACCCCTCCACTTT
CDR3: CASSPWTGGKDSPLHF

size: NA
J: TRBJ2-6
D: NA
V: TRBV19
DNA: TGTGCCAGTATTTCCTCTGGGGCCAACGTCCTGACTTTC
CDR3: CASISSGANVLTF

size: NA
J: TRBJ2-1
D: NA
V: TRBV6-4
DNA: TGTGCCAGCAGTGACTCCTGGAGAAACGGGAACAATGAGCAGTTCTTC
CDR3: CASSDSWRNGNNEQFF

size: once
J: TRBJ2-5
D: NA
V: TRBV7-2
DNA: TGTGCCAGCAGCTTAGGAGGGACAACTGAGACCCAGTACTTC
CDR3: CASSLGGTTETQYF

size: NA
J: TRBJ1-5
D: NA
V: TRBV5-1
DNA: TGCGCCAGCAGCTTGGCGTCGGGGCCCAATCAGCCCCAGCATTTT
CDR3: CASSLASGPNQPQHF

size: NA
J: TRBJ1-3
D: NA
V: TRBV10-2
DNA: TGCGCCAGCAGTGAGTGGAGCAGGGTGGCAAACACCATATATTTT
CDR3: CASSEWSRVANTIYF

size: NA
J: TRBJ1-4
D: NA
V: TRBV15
DNA: TGTGCCACCAGCAGAGAGAGGGTTAATGAAAAACTGTTTTTT
CDR3: CATSRERVNEKLFF

size: NA
J: TRBJ1-2
D: NA
V: TRBV19
DNA: TGTGCTACTCTCGGGGGGGCCAGCCCTAACTATGGCTACACCTTC
CDR3: CATLGGASPNYGYTF

size: few
J: TRBJ1-6
D: NA
V: TRBV27
DNA: TGTGCCAGCAGTTTACAGGGTAGCAATTCACCCCTCCACTTT
CDR3: CASSLQGSNSPLHF

size: NA
J: TRBJ1-2
D: TRBD1
V: TRBV5-4
DNA: TGTGCCAGCAGCTTGGAGACAGGGGGCGATGGCTACACCTTC
CDR3: CASSLETGGDGYTF

size: NA
J: TRBJ2-3
D: NA
V: TRBV19
DNA: TGTGCCAGTAAACAGGACAGCACAGATACGCAGTATTTT
CDR3: CASKQDSTDTQYF

size: NA
J: TRBJ1-2
D: NA
V: TRBV5-6
DNA: TGTGCCAGCAGCTTGGGGACACCCAGTCCAGGCTACACCTTC
CDR3: CASSLGTPSPGYTF

size: NA
J: TRBJ1-1
D: NA
V: TRBV18
DNA: TGTGCCAGCTCGGGTCCGTCGCGGGGGACTGAAGCTTTCTTT
CDR3: CASSGPSRGTEAFF

size: few
J: TRBJ1-2
D: NA
V: TRBV9
DNA: TGTGCCAGCAGCGTAGACAGCAGCCTTAACTATGGCTACACCTTC
CDR3: CASSVDSSLNYGYTF

size: NA
J: TRBJ2-3
D: TRBD2
V: TRBV7-7
DNA: TGTGCCAGCAGCTTAGGTCTAGCGGAGGCAGATACGCAGTATTTT
CDR3: CASSLGLAEADTQYF

size: NA
J: TRBJ1-6
D: NA
V: TRBV2
DNA: TGTGCCAGCACAGGGGACCATAATTCACCCCTCCACTTT
CDR3: CASTGDHNSPLHF

size: NA
J: TRBJ2-7
D: TRBD1
V: TRBV10-3
DNA: TGTGCCATCAGTGAGTCCGGGACAGGGGCGTACGAGCAGTACTTC
CDR3: CAISESGTGAYEQYF

size: NA
J: TRBJ1-5
D: TRBD1
V: TRBV19
DNA: TGTGCCAGTAGTAGACAGGGGGCGAGCAATCAGCCCCAGCATTTT
CDR3: CASSRQGASNQPQHF

size: NA
J: TRBJ2-3
D: NA
V: TRBV28
DNA: TGTGCCAGCAGTTTACGGGGGAGCACAGATACGCAGTATTTT
CDR3: CASSLRGSTDTQYF

size: NA
J: TRBJ2-5
D: NA
V: TRBV9
DNA: TGTGCCAGCAGCGTAGGGACTCAGGTCGTAGAGACCCAGTACTTC
CDR3: CASSVGTQVVETQYF

size: NA
J: TRBJ1-4
D: NA
V: TRBV5-1
DNA: TGCGCCAGCAGGCCCAGGGAGGAGGAAAAACTGTTTTTT
CDR3: CASRPREEEKLFF

size: NA
J: TRBJ2-6
D: NA
V: TRBV7-2
DNA: TGTGCCAGCAGTCCAGGGGTCTCTGGGGCCAACGTCCTGACTTTC
CDR3: CASSPGVSGANVLTF

size: NA
J: TRBJ2-3
D: NA
V: TRBV12-5
DNA: TGTGCTAGTGGTTTGTGGTTTAGGTTTGATACGCAGTATTTT
CDR3: CASGLWFRFDTQYF

size: NA
J: TRBJ2-5
D: TRBD2
V: TRBV5-1
DNA: TGCGCCAGCAGCCCCGGACTAGCGGAGGAGACCCAGTACTTC
CDR3: CASSPGLAEETQYF

size: NA
J: TRBJ2-5
D: TRBD2
V: TRBV5-1
DNA: TGCGCCAGCAGCCTCCCTAGCGGGGGCCTCCAAGAGACCCAGTACTTC
CDR3: CASSLPSGGLQETQYF

size: NA
J: TRBJ1-6
D: NA
V: TRBV9
DNA: TGTGCCAGCAGCGTCCAGAGCTCCTATAATTCACCCCTCCACTTT
CDR3: CASSVQSSYNSPLHF

size: NA
J: TRBJ1-2
D: NA
V: TRBV5-4
DNA: TGTGCCAGCAGCTTGGGACCGATTAAGAACTATGGCTACACCTTC
CDR3: CASSLGPIKNYGYTF

size: once
J: TRBJ1-2
D: NA
V: TRBV7-9
DNA: TGTGCCAGCAGCTTCTGGGGTTTGAACTATGGCTACACCTTC
CDR3: CASSFWGLNYGYTF

size: NA
J: TRBJ1-1
D: NA
V: TRBV28
DNA: TGTGCCAGCATCTCAATCATCATGAACACTGAAGCTTTCTTT
CDR3: CASISIIMNTEAFF

size: NA
J: TRBJ2-7
D: NA
V: TRBV7-8
DNA: TGTGCCAGCAGCCCCCTAATGACAGCTTCGGGTGTGCAGTACTTC
CDR3: CASSPLMTASGVQYF